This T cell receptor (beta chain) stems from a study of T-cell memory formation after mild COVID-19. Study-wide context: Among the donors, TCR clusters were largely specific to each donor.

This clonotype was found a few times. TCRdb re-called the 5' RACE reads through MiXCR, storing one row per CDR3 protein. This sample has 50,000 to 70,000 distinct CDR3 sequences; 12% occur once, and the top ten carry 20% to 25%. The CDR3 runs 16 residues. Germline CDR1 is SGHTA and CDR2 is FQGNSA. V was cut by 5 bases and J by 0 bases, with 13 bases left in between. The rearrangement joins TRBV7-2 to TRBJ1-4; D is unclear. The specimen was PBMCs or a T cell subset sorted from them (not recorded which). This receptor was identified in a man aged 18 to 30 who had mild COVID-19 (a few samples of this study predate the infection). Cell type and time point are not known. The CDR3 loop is CASSTYHYATNEKLFF. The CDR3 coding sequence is TGTGCCAGCAGCACCTATCATTATGCAACTAATGAAAAACTGTTTTTT. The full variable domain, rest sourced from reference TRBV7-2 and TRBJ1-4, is GAGVSQSPSNKVTEKGKDVELRCDPISGHTALYWYRQSLGQGLEFLIYFQGNSAPDKSGLPSDRFSAERTGGSVSTLTIQRTQQEDSAVYLCASSTYHYATNEKLFFGSGTQLSVL.